Included here is one TCR beta chain sequence, with context. Assay: immunoSEQ multiplex PCR; the TCRdb copy retains only in-frame clones and omits some. The sample contains some 180,000 clones, 70% to 80% of which appear only once. The study assigned cohorts using participant-reported clinical history. Contact with a PCR-confirmed or clinician-diagnosed COVID-19 case occurred within 2 weeks of entry. This sample was taken from a study of blood T cell repertoires in COVID-19. Turning to the study itself: Specimens from acute and convalescent COVID-19 originated in the United States, Italy and Spain. Sources were T cells, B-cell-depleted T cells, or PBMCs; the material itself was cDNA or gDNA.

Germline V gene sequence: CDR1 SGHTA, CDR2 FQGNSA. The CDR3 is 14 amino acids. V lost 4 bases and J 2 bases, leaving 11 bases between the germline ends. Material: PBMCs or T cells enriched from blood (not recorded which). This chain links TRBV7-2 with TRBJ2-5; TRBD2 is a possible D gene (6 bases). The TCR was taken from a man aged 55 to 70 who had been exposed to COVID-19. The CDR3 loop reads CASSSNGGQETQYF. Written as DNA, the CDR3 is TGTGCCAGCAGCTCAAATGGGGGGCAAGAGACCCAGTACTTC.